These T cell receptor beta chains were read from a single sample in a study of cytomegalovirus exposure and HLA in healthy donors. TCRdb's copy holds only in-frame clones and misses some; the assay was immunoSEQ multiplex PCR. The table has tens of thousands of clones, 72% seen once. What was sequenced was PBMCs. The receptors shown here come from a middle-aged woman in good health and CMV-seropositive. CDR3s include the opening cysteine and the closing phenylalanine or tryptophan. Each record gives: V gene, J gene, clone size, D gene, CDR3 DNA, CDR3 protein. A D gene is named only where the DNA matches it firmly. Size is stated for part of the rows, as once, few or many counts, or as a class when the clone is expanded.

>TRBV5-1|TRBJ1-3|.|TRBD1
TGCGCCAGCAGCTATCAGGGGGCGAAAGGAAACACCATATATTTT
CASSYQGAKGNTIYF
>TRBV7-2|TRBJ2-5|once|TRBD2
TGTGCCAGCAGCTTGAGCGGGGGGGCATACCAAGAGACCCAGTACTTC
CASSLSGGAYQETQYF
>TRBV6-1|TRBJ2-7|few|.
TGTGCCAGCAGTGAACCGACTCTTCTCTCCTACGAGCAGTACTTC
CASSEPTLLSYEQYF
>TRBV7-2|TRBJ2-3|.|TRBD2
TGTGCCAGCAGCTTAATGCCTAGCGGACCAGATACGCAGTATTTT
CASSLMPSGPDTQYF
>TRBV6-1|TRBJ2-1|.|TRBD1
TGTGCCAGCAATGAACAGGGGGTATACGATGAGCAGTTCTTC
CASNEQGVYDEQFF
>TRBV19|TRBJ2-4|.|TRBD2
TGTGCCAGTAGTCCGACTAGCGGGGGTACCATTCAGTACTTC
CASSPTSGGTIQYF
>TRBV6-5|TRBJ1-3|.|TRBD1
TGTGCCATCCCCGGACAGGGGACTGGAAACACCATATATTTT
CAIPGQGTGNTIYF
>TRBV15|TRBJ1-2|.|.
TGTGCCACCAGCAGAGATTCTCTCTATGGCTACACCTTC
CATSRDSLYGYTF
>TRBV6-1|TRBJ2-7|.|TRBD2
TGTGCCAGCTCCGCGGGGACGGGAGGCACCTACGAGCAGTACTTC
CASSAGTGGTYEQYF
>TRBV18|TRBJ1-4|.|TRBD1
TGTGCCAGCTCACCACCGGGACAGGGGTCGGGTAATGAAAAACTGTTTTTT
CASSPPGQGSGNEKLFF
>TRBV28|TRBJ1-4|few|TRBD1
TGTGCCAGCAGCATCACAGGGGGCTATGAAAAACTGTTTTTT
CASSITGGYEKLFF
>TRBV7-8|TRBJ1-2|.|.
TGTGCCAGCACCCTAGAACTAGATGGCCACTATGGCTACACCTTC
CASTLELDGHYGYTF
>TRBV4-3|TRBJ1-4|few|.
TGCGCCAGCAGCCAAGAGCGGGGTACCGAAAAACTGTTTTTT
CASSQERGTEKLFF
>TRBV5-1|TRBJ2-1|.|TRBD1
TGCGCCAGCAGCTGGGTGGGACAGGGGGTTAATGAGCAGTTCTTC
CASSWVGQGVNEQFF
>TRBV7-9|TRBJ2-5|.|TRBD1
TGTGCCAGCAGCTTAGGACAGGGGGGCCCTTGGGAGACCCAGTACTTC
CASSLGQGGPWETQYF
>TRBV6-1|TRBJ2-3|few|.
TGTGCCAGCGTTTACAGGGACCCCACAGATACGCAGTATTTT
CASVYRDPTDTQYF
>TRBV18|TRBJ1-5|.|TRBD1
TGTGCCAGCTCACCGCGGGACAGGACACCAAATCAGCCCCAGCATTTT
CASSPRDRTPNQPQHF
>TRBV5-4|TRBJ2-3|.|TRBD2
TGTGCCAGCAGCGAAAGACTAGCGGGGGTCACAGATACGCAGTATTTT
CASSERLAGVTDTQYF
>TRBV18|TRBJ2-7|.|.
TGTGCCAGCTCACCCCCCGACGGAGCTGAGGGCTACGAGCAGTACTTC
CASSPPDGAEGYEQYF
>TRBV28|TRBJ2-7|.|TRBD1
TGTGCCAGCAGTTTATGGGGACAGGTTAACTCCTACGAGCAGTACTTC
CASSLWGQVNSYEQYF
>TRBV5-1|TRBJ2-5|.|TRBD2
TGCGCCAGCAGCTTAGGACTAGTTAGGGAGACCCAGTACTTC
CASSLGLVRETQYF
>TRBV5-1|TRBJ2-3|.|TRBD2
TGCGCCAGCAGCATAACCCCTAGCGGGAGTGAGAATACGCAGTATTTT
CASSITPSGSENTQYF
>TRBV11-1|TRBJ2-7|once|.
TGTGCCAGCAGCTTACAGGGGGGCTCCTACGAGCAGTACTTC
CASSLQGGSYEQYF
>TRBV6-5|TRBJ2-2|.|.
TGTGCCAGCAGTTACTCCCGGGCGAACACCGGGGAGCTGTTTTTT
CASSYSRANTGELFF
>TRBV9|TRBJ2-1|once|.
TGTGCCAGCAGCGTTACCTCGGGACACCAGTTCTTC
CASSVTSGHQFF
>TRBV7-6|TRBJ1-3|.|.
TGTGCCAGCAGCCAAGGTCAGGCAGGATCTTACACCATATATTTT
CASSQGQAGSYTIYF
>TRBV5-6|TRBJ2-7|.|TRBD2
TGTGCCAGCAGCCCTGACAGCGGGAGAATGTACGAGCAGTACTTC
CASSPDSGRMYEQYF
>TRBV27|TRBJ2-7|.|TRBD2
TGTGCCAGCAGTTTATGGGAGGGCGAGGGCGAGCAGTACTTC
CASSLWEGEGEQYF
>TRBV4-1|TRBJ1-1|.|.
TGCGCCAGCAGCCGAGAAGAGCGGCAAAAACTTGAAGCTTTCTTT
CASSREERQKLEAFF
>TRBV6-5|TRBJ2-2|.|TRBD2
TGTGCCAGCAGGACTAGCTCAAACACCGGGGAGCTGTTTTTT
CASRTSSNTGELFF
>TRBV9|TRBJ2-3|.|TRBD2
TGTGCCAGCAGCGGCGAGGCGGGGGTTTCAGATACGCAGTATTTT
CASSGEAGVSDTQYF
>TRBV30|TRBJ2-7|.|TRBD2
TGTGCCCGGGCCAGCGGGAGTGGAGTCGAGCAGTACTTC
CARASGSGVEQYF
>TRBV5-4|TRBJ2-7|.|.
TGTGCCAGCAGCTTCATCGGGGAAAACGAGCAGTACTTC
CASSFIGENEQYF
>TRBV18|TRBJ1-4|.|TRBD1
TGTGCCAGCTCCAGGGGGCCGGATGAAAAACTGTTTTTT
CASSRGPDEKLFF
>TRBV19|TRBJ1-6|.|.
TGTGCCAGTAGTATAGGACAGTCCCGGACTTCACCCCTCCACTTT
CASSIGQSRTSPLHF
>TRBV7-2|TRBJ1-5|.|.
TGTGCCAGCAGTAGTACCCCCGGGAGGCGAGGCAATCAGCCCCAGCATTTT
CASSSTPGRRGNQPQHF
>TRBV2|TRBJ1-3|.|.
TGTGCCAGCAGAAGGGAGTTCTCTGGAAACACCATATATTTT
CASRREFSGNTIYF
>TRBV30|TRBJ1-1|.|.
TGTGCCTGTCTGAGGGGGGGAATGAACACTGAAGCTTTCTTT
CACLRGGMNTEAFF
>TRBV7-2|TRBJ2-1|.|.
TGTGCCAGCAGCTTAGAGGGGGCCTACAATGAGCAGTTCTTC
CASSLEGAYNEQFF
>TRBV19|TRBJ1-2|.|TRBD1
TGTGCCAGTAGAGAGGCAGGGGGCAGCGGCTATGGCTACACCTTC
CASREAGGSGYGYTF
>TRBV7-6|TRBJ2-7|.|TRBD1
TGTGCCAGCAGCTCAAGTTGGGACAGGGGGGTAGCCGAGCAGTACTTC
CASSSSWDRGVAEQYF
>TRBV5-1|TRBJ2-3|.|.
TGCGCCAGCAGCTTGGCCTCGGTGGCAGATACGCAGTATTTT
CASSLASVADTQYF
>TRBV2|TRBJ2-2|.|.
TGTGCCAGCAGTGAACAGGCCACCGGGGAGCTGTTTTTT
CASSEQATGELFF
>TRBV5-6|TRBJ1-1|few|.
TGTGCCAGCAGCCTTCGGGGGGGAAACACTGAAGCTTTCTTT
CASSLRGGNTEAFF
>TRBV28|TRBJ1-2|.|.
TGTGCCAGCAGTAGCGCGTATGGCTACACCTTC
CASSSAYGYTF
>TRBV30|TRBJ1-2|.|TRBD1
TGTGCCTGGAGGACAGGGTATGGCTACACCTTC
CAWRTGYGYTF
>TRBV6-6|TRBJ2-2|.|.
TGTGCCAGCACCCACGGAGTTCCCATACAGCTGTTTTTT
CASTHGVPIQLFF
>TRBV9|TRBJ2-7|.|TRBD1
TGTGCCAGCAGCGTAGGAGACAGGGACTACGAGCAGTACTTC
CASSVGDRDYEQYF
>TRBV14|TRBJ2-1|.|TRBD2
TGTGCCAGCAGCCTAAGGACTAGCGGGGGTGATGAGCAGTTCTTC
CASSLRTSGGDEQFF
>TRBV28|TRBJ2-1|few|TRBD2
TGTGCCAGCAGTCCCACCCCTAGCGGGGGGGCGAATGAGCAGTTCTTC
CASSPTPSGGANEQFF
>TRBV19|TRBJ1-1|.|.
TGTGCCGCATGCCCCGTAGGGGACACTGAAGCTTTCTTT
CAACPVGDTEAFF
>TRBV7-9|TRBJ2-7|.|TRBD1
TGTGCCAGCAGCTTAGCGCAGGGGGTTCAGTACTTC
CASSLAQGVQYF
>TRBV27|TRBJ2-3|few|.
TGTGCCAGCAGTTTCACTTCTAGCACAGATACGCAGTATTTT
CASSFTSSTDTQYF
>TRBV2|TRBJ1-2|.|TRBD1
TGTGCCAGCCCGGGACAGGGGAGTGGTGGCTACACCTTC
CASPGQGSGGYTF
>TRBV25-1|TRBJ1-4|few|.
TGTGCCAGCGGAGTCTTGGAAAAACTGTTTTTT
CASGVLEKLFF
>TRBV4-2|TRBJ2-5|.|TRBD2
TGTGCCAGCAGCCAGGGTACTAGCGGTATACAAGAGACCCAGTACTTC
CASSQGTSGIQETQYF
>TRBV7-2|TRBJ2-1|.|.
TGTGCCAGCAGCTTACTCGCTGGCCCGCCCCACAATGAGCAGTTCTTC
CASSLLAGPPHNEQFF
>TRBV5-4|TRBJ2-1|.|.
TGTGCCAGCAGCGATACGGACAGTGAGCAGTTCTTC
CASSDTDSEQFF
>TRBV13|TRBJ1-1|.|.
TGTGCCAGCAGCCCCTACGGGGGGCGGAACACTGAAGCTTTCTTT
CASSPYGGRNTEAFF